One and the same sample provided the 19 T cell receptor beta chains below, sequenced in a study of blood T cell repertoires in COVID-19. Sequenced by immunoSEQ multiplex PCR; TCRdb stores in-frame clones only, minus some. The sample has around 69,000 clones; around 84% are singletons. Sequencing was performed on peripheral blood. These receptors were collected from a man aged 50-60 years with active COVID-19.

The genes are TRBV7-2 and TRBJ2-3; a weak D match, TRBD1 (5 bases). Trimming removed 3 bases at V and 5 bases at J, with 15 bases between. CDR3 size: 15 residues. Germline lookup yields CDR1 SGHTA and CDR2 FQGNSA. CDR3 region: CASSFIPRGLDTQYF. As DNA, the CDR3 is TGTGCCAGCAGCTTCATACCAAGGGGCCTAGATACGCAGTATTTT.

This chain joins TRBV14 and TRBJ1-3; 8 positions agree with TRBD1. The germline gives CDR1 SGHDN, CDR2 FVKESK. This CDR3 region has 18 residues. Unmatched junction bases numbered 9, after V lost 0 bases and J lost 2 bases. The CDR3 spells CASSQELSGGLPGNTIYF. The CDR3 nucleotides are TGTGCCAGCAGCCAAGAGCTATCAGGGGGCCTTCCTGGAAACACCATATATTTT. Together with reference TRBV14 and TRBJ1-3, the CDR3 gives the full variable domain: EAGVTQFPSHSVIEKGQTVTLRCDPISGHDNLYWYRRVMGKEIKFLLHFVKESKQDESGMPNNRFLAERTGGTYSTLKVQPAELEDSGVYFCASSQELSGGLPGNTIYFGEGSWLTVV.

The chain carries TRBV6-1 and TRBJ1-1; TRBD1 might be the D (6 bases). The CDR3 runs 14 residues. Per the germline V gene, CDR1 is MNHNS and CDR2 is SASEGT. Deletions cut 1 base from V and 8 bases from J, with 14 bases between. Written as DNA, the CDR3 is TGTGCCAGCAGTGAAGGGGACATCGTAGAGGAAGCTTTCTTT. Its protein product is CASSEGDIVEEAFF.

This clone was seen once. The chain has TRBV3-1 (or the pseudogene TRBV3-2) and TRBJ2-1; 7 bases fit TRBD2. J was trimmed by 3 bases and V by 4 bases; bases with no gene match: 15. The CDR3 is made up of 18 amino acids. Germline values: CDR1 LGHDT, CDR2 YNNKEL (reference sequence). The CDR3 DNA follows: TGTGCCAGCAGCCGACGGACTAGTCGGCTGACGAACTACAATGAGCAGTTCTTC. Translating gives CASSRRTSRLTNYNEQFF.

The chain combines TRBV11-2 with TRBJ2-1; no reliable D call. This CDR3 comprises 12 residues. Germline loops: CDR1 SGHAT, CDR2 FQNNGV. V was shortened by 3 bases and J by 12 bases, with 12 bases between the two germline ends. The chain's CDR3 is CASSFESPGQFF. CDR3 nucleotide sequence: TGTGCCAGCAGCTTTGAATCACCGGGGCAGTTCTTC.

The chain carries TRBV6-8 and TRBJ2-7; TRBD1 agrees at 8 bases. The germline CDR1 and CDR2 sequences are MNHGY and SAAAGT. The trim removed 6 bases at V and 0 bases at J, leaving 13 bases unmatched. This CDR3 is 17 amino acids long. This CDR3 reads CASSHYNWGQASYEQYV. DNA for the CDR3: TGTGCCAGCAGCCATTACAACTGGGGACAGGCCTCCTACGAGCAGTACGTC.

In its sample, this clone was seen a few times. The chain joins TRBV27 to TRBJ1-2, with TRBD1 matching 9 bases. The V segment lost 5 bases and the J segment 4 bases; nucleotides outside the gene matches: 8. CDR3 length: 15 amino acids. Per germline, CDR1 MNHEY and CDR2 SMNVEV (reference sequence). DNA for the CDR3: TGTGCCAGCAGTGCCGAACGGGACAGGGTCTATGGCTACACCTTC. Translating it yields CASSAERDRVYGYTF.

This chain joins TRBV27 and TRBJ1-1; D not certain. Germline-derived CDR1 and CDR2 are MNHEY and SMNVEV (reference sequence). The V and J ends lost 8 bases and 1 base respectively, with 14 bases between them. The CDR3 is 14 amino acids. The CDR3: CASGFWGANTEAFF. The DNA of the CDR3 is TGTGCCAGCGGCTTCTGGGGAGCGAACACTGAAGCTTTCTTT.

The chain joins TRBV27 to TRBJ2-7; the D is unclear. The germline gives CDR1 MNHEY, CDR2 SMNVEV (reference sequence). Trimming cost V 7 bases and J 1 base, with 17 bases left between them. CDR3 length: 15 amino acids. The CDR3 here is CASTSTSRLSYEQYF. The CDR3 DNA sequence: TGTGCCAGCACATCGACATCACGCTTATCCTACGAGCAGTACTTC.

The chain has TRBV11-2 and TRBJ2-1; TRBD2 matches 7 bases. Germline CDR1 and CDR2: SGHAT and FQNNGV. This CDR3 is 16 amino acids long. The V gene end was trimmed by 1 base and the J gene end by 3 bases; junction bases not matched to a gene: 6. CDR3: CASSLVGGRSYNEQFF. The CDR3 DNA reads TGTGCCAGCAGCTTAGTGGGGGGGAGAAGCTACAATGAGCAGTTCTTC.

J is TRBJ1-1 and V is TRBV2; 7 bases fit TRBD1. The germline V gene has CDR1 SNHLY and CDR2 FYNNEI. Trimming removed 8 bases from V and 5 bases from J; junction bases left unmatched: 17. The CDR3 extends over 16 amino acids. The CDR3, as DNA: TGTGCCAGCGCGGGGAGAACAGGGGCCGGTAGGACTGAAGCTTTCTTT. Translated, it gives CASAGRTGAGRTEAFF.

This rearrangement joins TRBV6-1 to TRBJ1-1, with D unresolved. This CDR3 has 15 residues. V lost 2 bases to trimming and J lost 8 bases, with 18 bases between them. CDR1 MNHNS and CDR2 SASEGT come from the germline V gene. The CDR3 DNA is TGTGCCAGCAGTGAATCCGGGATCTCTCGCGGGGAAGCTTTCTTT. This encodes CASSESGISRGEAFF.

The chain joins TRBV7-6 to TRBJ2-4, with 7 positions matching TRBD2. J gave up 3 bases and V 1 base, and 3 bases lay outside the gene matches. The V gene's germline CDR1 is SGHVS and CDR2 FNYEAQ. The CDR3 sequence is 15 residues long. CDR3 DNA sequence: TGTGCCAGCAGCTTAGGAGGGGAGGGCAAAAACATTCAGTACTTC. Protein: CASSLGGEGKNIQYF.

V gene TRBV10-3 combines with J gene TRBJ1-2; 11 nucleotides line up with TRBD1. The J segment lost 7 bases and the V segment lost 4 bases, leaving 17 bases of the junction unmatched. The V gene's germline CDR1 is ENHRY and CDR2 SYGVKD. CDR3 length: 18 residues. The CDR3 DNA sequence: TGTGCCATCAGTGGAGACTACGGGACGGGACAGGGGGGAAGTGGCTACACCTTC. Translating it yields CAISGDYGTGQGGSGYTF.

V and J are TRBV5-6 and TRBJ2-2, with D maybe TRBD1 (6 bases). Germline-derived CDR1 and CDR2 are SGHDT and YYEEEE. V shed 5 bases and J shed 3 bases, with 14 bases lying between them. There are 15 residues in the CDR3. CDR3 bases: TGTGCCAGCAGACACGGGACACTGCACACCGGGGAGCTGTTTTTT. It specifies CASRHGTLHTGELFF.

The DNA for the CDR3 is TGTGCCAGCTCGCCCGGCCGGGTTGTGAACACTGAAGCTTTCTTT. It specifies CASSPGRVVNTEAFF. This chain joins TRBV18 and TRBJ1-1; no definite D call. With 6 bases removed from V and 0 bases from J, the gap between germline ends came to 14 bases. Germline-derived CDR1 and CDR2 are KGHSH and LQKENI. CDR3 length: 15 residues. Complete variable domain (other parts from reference TRBV18 and TRBJ1-1): NAGVMQNPRHLVRRRGQEARLRCSPMKGHSHVYWYRQLPEEGLKFMVYLQKENIIDESGMPKERFSAEFPKEGPSILRIQQVVRGDSAAYFCASSPGRVVNTEAFFGQGTRLTVV.

The V and J genes are TRBV11-2 and TRBJ1-1; D ambiguous. V was cut by 0 bases and J by 8 bases, with 10 bases left in between. The CDR3 has 13 amino acids. Germline CDR1 SGHAT, CDR2 FQNNGV. CDR3 DNA sequence: TGTGCCAGCAGCTTAGATCGCACGGGAGAAGCTTTCTTT. Amino acid sequence: CASSLDRTGEAFF.

The chain carries TRBV6-5 and TRBJ1-1, with D perhaps TRBD1 (5 bases). Trimming pared 2 bases from V and 2 bases from J, leaving 12 bases between. Germline V gene lookup returns CDR1 MNHEY and CDR2 SVGAGI. The length of the CDR3 is 15 residues. DNA of the CDR3: TGTGCCAGCAGTTACAGTCACAGGAGTAACACTGAAGCTTTCTTT. Residues: CASSYSHRSNTEAFF.

This chain links TRBV10-2 with TRBJ2-7; 8 bases align to TRBD1. This CDR3 contains 14 residues. V lost 3 bases and J lost 2; bases outside the gene matches: 3. From germline, CDR1 is WSHSY and CDR2 SAAADI. The CDR3 DNA reads as TGCGCCAGCAGTGAAGGGACAGGAACCTACGAGCAGTACTTC. The encoded protein is CASSEGTGTYEQYF.